Listed below are T cell receptor beta chains from one sample, sequenced in a study of T-cell reconstitution after alpha-beta-depleted transplantation in children. Each CDR3 protein gets one entry after TCRdb re-called the PCR reads with MiXCR. Among about 240,000 distinct CDR3 sequences listed, under 30% were seen once. The sequencing used PBMCs, collected before TCRalphabeta/CD19-depleted stem cell transplant. Receptors originate from a girl under 10 years old with Fanconi anemia, due to receive a stem cell transplant. The CDR3 runs from the conserved cysteine through the conserved F or W. D genes are given only for firm matches. Some rows mark clone size as missing; the rest say once, few, many or name a class of expanded clone.

j_call clone_size v_call d_call cdr3_nt cdr3_aa
TRBJ1-5 many TRBV29-1 - TGCAGCGTTGTTTTGGACGGGATCAATCAGCCCCAGCATTTT CSVVLDGINQPQHF
TRBJ1-5 - TRBV20-1 TRBD1 TGCAGTGCTGTTACAGGGGCGCCCCAGCCCCAGCATTTT CSAVTGAPQPQHF
TRBJ2-2 - TRBV5-1 - TGCGCCAGCAGCTTGGTGGGGAGAGGAACCGGGGAGCTGTTTTTT CASSLVGRGTGELFF
TRBJ2-3 few TRBV7-3 - TGTGCCAGCAGCTTAAGTACCCTACAAACAGATACGCAGTATTTT CASSLSTLQTDTQYF
TRBJ2-1 few TRBV7-8 TRBD2 TGTGCCAGCAGCCCCCGTTTGGGACTAGGTTCCTACAATGAGCAGTTCTTC CASSPRLGLGSYNEQFF
TRBJ2-1 many TRBV15 - TGTGCCACCAGCAGAGATAGTCAGGTTGTCGCGTTCTTC CATSRDSQVVAFF
TRBJ1-2 many TRBV27 - TGTGCCAGCAGTGTGGGGAGCCTTAACTATGGCTACACCTTC CASSVGSLNYGYTF
TRBJ2-7 few TRBV5-4 TRBD2 TGTGCCAGCAGCACTCGGACTAGCGGGAGAGGGTCCTACGAGCAGTACTTC CASSTRTSGRGSYEQYF
TRBJ2-1 many TRBV6-4 TRBD2 TGTGCCAGCAGTGAACAACTAGCGGGGTACAATGAGCAGTTCTTC CASSEQLAGYNEQFF
TRBJ2-3 - TRBV30 - TGTGCCGGATACAGAGACACAGATACGCAGTATTTT CAGYRDTDTQYF
TRBJ2-2 - TRBV9 - TGTGCCAGCAGCCTCACTGGGCTATCGAACACCGGGGAGCTGTTTTTT CASSLTGLSNTGELFF
TRBJ2-6 many TRBV18 TRBD2 TGTGCCAGCTCGAAAACCGGGACTAGCGGGAGAAGTGGGGCCAACGTCCTGACTTTC CASSKTGTSGRSGANVLTF
TRBJ2-5 few TRBV2 - TGTGCCAGCATCTGGCCAGGAAACCAAGAGACCCAGTACTTC CASIWPGNQETQYF
TRBJ2-2 - TRBV11-2 TRBD2 TGTGCCAGCAGCTTAGTTCAGTTGCCCGGGACTAGCGGGGGAAATCGGGTGAACACCGGGGAGCTGTTTTTT CASSLVQLPGTSGGNRVNTGELFF
TRBJ1-6 many TRBV20-1 - TGCAGTGCTAAACCGGGACGGACACATTCACCCCTCCACTTT CSAKPGRTHSPLHF
TRBJ2-7 - TRBV29-1 TRBD2 TGCAGCATTGGGGGGACTAGCGACTCCTACGAGCAGTACTTC CSIGGTSDSYEQYF
TRBJ1-2 few TRBV5-1 - TGCGCCAGCAGCTTTGGCGCGGGAGACTATGGCTACACCTTC CASSFGAGDYGYTF
TRBJ2-7 few TRBV20-1 TRBD2 TGCAGTGCTAGAGATCTGGGGGACTACGCGTACGAGCAGTACTTC CSARDLGDYAYEQYF
TRBJ1-5 few TRBV21-1 - TGTGCCAGCAGCAACGAAAAGAGGACAGGGCCTAACTATAGCAATCAGCCCCAGCATTTT CASSNEKRTGPNYSNQPQHF
TRBJ2-4 few TRBV7-2 - TGTGCCAGCAGCCCGGCCGCCTCTATGCGGCCAAAAAACATTCAGTACTTC CASSPAASMRPKNIQYF
TRBJ2-1 few TRBV20-1 TRBD2 TGCAGTGCTAGTATCCCGGGACTAGCGGGAATCGATGAGCAGTTCTTC CSASIPGLAGIDEQFF
TRBJ2-7 many TRBV29-1 TRBD1 TGCAGCGTCCCCGGGACAGGGGCCTACGAGCAGTACTTC CSVPGTGAYEQYF
TRBJ2-1 many TRBV7-9 - TGTGCGACGGGGAGTGAGTTCTTC CATGSEFF
TRBJ1-5 - TRBV28 - TGTGCCGGGAATGGGGGGGCCTATCAGCCCCAGCATTTT CAGNGGAYQPQHF
TRBJ1-6 many TRBV15 - TGTGCCACCAGCAGAGATGAAGGGTTCCACTCACCCCTCCACTTT CATSRDEGFHSPLHF
TRBJ2-5 few TRBV18 - TGTGCCAGCTCACCACGGAGCTTTGGTGAGACCCAGTACTTC CASSPRSFGETQYF
TRBJ1-1 many TRBV7-3 - TGTGCCAGCAGCATCGAACGCGGCACTGAAGCTTTCTTT CASSIERGTEAFF
TRBJ2-7 few TRBV7-6 - TGTGCCAGCAGCTTATTAGGGGCCGAGCAGTACTTC CASSLLGAEQYF
TRBJ2-5 - TRBV20-1 TRBD2 TGCAGTGCTTTTCGGACTAGCGGGGAGGAGACCCAGTACTTC CSAFRTSGEETQYF
TRBJ1-2 - TRBV5-5 - TGTGCCAGCAGCAGAGACGGTAGGGGCTACACCTTC CASSRDGRGYTF
TRBJ2-5 few TRBV20-1 TRBD2 TGCAGTGCTAGAGATGCCCCACTAGCGCGCGAGACCCAGTACTTC CSARDAPLARETQYF
TRBJ2-2 few TRBV10-3 - TGTGCCATCAAAGCCGGGGGCACCGGGGAGCTGTTTTTT CAIKAGGTGELFF
TRBJ2-1 many TRBV25-1 TRBD2 TGTGCCAGCATGGCTCCCGGGACTAGCTTCATTTACAATGAGCAGTTCTTC CASMAPGTSFIYNEQFF
TRBJ2-7 few TRBV29-1 - TGCAGCGTTGAGATCCATAGGGCGGAAGAGCAGTACTTC CSVEIHRAEEQYF
TRBJ2-3 many TRBV7-2 TRBD2 TGTGCCAGCAGCTTGGCGGGGGAGTTTACGCAGTATTTT CASSLAGEFTQYF
TRBJ2-3 many TRBV20-1 TRBD2 TGCAGTGCTAGGTTGGCACTAGCGGGGGATACGCAGTATTTT CSARLALAGDTQYF
TRBJ2-7 once TRBV25-1 - TGTGCCAGCAGTGGGCTAGCGACCTTCGCGCTCGAGCAGTACTTC CASSGLATFALEQYF
TRBJ2-7 many TRBV10-3 TRBD1 TGTGCCATCAGTGATGGGAGGACAGGGCCCTCCTACGAGCAGTACTTC CAISDGRTGPSYEQYF
TRBJ1-2 many TRBV12-3/TRBV12-4 - TGTGCCAGCAGTTTTGGGTCACTCTATGGCTACACCTTC CASSFGSLYGYTF
TRBJ2-1 few TRBV7-3 TRBD1 TGTGCCAGCAGCCCAACAGCCGGGACAGGGGGCCAATACAATGAGCAGTTCTTC CASSPTAGTGGQYNEQFF
TRBJ2-7 few TRBV28 - TGTGCCATTGGGGGCGACGAGCAGTACTTC CAIGGDEQYF
TRBJ2-5 - TRBV7-3 TRBD2 TGTGCCAGCAGCCCGATGGGTCTAGCGGGGGAGGAGACCCAGTACTTC CASSPMGLAGEETQYF